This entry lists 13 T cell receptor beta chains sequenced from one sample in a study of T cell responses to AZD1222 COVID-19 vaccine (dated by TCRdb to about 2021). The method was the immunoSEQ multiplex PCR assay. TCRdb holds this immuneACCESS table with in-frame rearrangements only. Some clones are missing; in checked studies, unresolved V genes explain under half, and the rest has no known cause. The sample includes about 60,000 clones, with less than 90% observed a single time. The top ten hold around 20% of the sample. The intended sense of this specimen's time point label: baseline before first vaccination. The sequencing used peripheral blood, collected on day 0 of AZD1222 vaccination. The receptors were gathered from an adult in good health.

The CDR3: CASSPEAGAGNTIYF. The CDR3 bases are TGTGCCAGCAGCCCAGAGGCAGGGGCTGGAAACACCATATATTTT. This chain links TRBV7-2 with TRBJ1-3; possibly TRBD1 for D (6 bases). The CDR3 spans 15 residues. Germline values: CDR1 SGHTA, CDR2 FQGNSA. V was shortened by 5 bases and J by 2 bases, with 13 bases between the two germline ends.

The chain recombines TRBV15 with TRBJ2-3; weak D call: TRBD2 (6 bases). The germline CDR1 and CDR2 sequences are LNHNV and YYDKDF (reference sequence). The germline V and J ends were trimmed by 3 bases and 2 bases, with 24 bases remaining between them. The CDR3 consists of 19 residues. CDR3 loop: CATSSFRSGTTHDTDTQYF. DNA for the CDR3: TGTGCCACCAGCAGTTTTCGTAGCGGTACGACCCATGACACAGATACGCAGTATTTT.

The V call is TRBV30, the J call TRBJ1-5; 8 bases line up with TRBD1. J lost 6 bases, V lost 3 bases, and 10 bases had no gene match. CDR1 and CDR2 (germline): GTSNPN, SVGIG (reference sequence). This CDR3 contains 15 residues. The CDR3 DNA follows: TGTGCCTGGAGGGCAGGACAGGGATTCGGTCAGCCCCAGCATTTT. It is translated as CAWRAGQGFGQPQHF.

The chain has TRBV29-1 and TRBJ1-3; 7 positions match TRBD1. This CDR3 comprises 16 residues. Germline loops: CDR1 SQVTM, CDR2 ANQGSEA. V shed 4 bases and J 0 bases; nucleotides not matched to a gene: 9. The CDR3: CSVALGTVNSGNTIYF. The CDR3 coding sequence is TGCAGCGTTGCCTTGGGGACAGTCAACTCTGGAAACACCATATATTTT.

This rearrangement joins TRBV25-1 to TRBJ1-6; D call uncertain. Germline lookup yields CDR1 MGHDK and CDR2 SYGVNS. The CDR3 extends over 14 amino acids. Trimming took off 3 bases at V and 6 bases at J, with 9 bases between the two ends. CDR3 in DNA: TGTGCCAGCAGTGAGCACGGTGGTAATTCACCCCTCCACTTT. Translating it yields CASSEHGGNSPLHF.

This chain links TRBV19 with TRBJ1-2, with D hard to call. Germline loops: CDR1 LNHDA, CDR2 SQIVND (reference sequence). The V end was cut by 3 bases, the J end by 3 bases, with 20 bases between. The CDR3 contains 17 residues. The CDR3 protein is CASSMFGRNQLYYGYTF. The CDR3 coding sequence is TGTGCCAGTAGTATGTTCGGCAGGAACCAACTATACTATGGCTACACCTTC.

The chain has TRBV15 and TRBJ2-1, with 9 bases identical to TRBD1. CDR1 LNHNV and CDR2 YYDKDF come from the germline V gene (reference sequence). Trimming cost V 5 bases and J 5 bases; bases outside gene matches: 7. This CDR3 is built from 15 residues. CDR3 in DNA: TGTGCCACCAGCGGCACCGGGACAGGGAACAATGAGCAGTTCTTC. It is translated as CATSGTGTGNNEQFF.

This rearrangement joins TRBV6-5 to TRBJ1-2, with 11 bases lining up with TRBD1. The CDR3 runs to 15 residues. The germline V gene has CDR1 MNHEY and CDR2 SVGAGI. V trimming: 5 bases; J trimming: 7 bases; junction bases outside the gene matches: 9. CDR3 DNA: TGTGCCAGCAGTAACCCGGGACAGGGGGTACCTGGCTACACCTTC. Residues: CASSNPGQGVPGYTF.

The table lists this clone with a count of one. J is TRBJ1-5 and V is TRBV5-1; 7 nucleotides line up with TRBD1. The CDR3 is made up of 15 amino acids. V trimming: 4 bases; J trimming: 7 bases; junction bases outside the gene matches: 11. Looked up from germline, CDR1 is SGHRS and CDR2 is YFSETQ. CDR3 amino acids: CASSPGTPGGQPQHF. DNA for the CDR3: TGCGCCAGCAGCCCGGGAACGCCAGGGGGACAGCCCCAGCATTTT.

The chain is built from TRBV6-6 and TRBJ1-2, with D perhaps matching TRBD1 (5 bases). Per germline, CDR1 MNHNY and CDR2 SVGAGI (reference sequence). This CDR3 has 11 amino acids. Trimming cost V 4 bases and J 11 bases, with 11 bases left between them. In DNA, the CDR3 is TGTGCCAGCAGTTCCCTAGACAGTTACACCTTC. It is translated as CASSSLDSYTF.

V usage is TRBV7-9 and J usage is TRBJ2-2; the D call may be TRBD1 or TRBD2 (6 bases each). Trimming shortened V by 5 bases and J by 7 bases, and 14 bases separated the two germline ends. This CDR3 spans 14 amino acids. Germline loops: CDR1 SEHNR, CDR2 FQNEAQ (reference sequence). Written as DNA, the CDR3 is TGTGCCAGCAGCAGCCCTAGGGGGGACGGGGAGCTGTTTTTT. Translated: CASSSPRGDGELFF.

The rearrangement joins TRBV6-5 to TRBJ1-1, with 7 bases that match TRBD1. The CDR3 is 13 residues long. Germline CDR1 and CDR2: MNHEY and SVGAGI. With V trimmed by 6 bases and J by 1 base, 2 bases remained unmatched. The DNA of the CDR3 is TGTGCCAGCAGGGGGACAGCGAACACTGAAGCTTTCTTT. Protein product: CASRGTANTEAFF.

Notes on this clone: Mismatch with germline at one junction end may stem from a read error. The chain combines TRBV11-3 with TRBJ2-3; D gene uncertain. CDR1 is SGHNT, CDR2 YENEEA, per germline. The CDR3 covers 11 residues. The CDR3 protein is CASSVEDTQYF. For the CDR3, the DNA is TGTGCCAGCAGCGTAGAGGATACGCAGTATTTT.